These 9 T cell receptor beta chains originate from one sample sequenced in a study of shared clonotypes between healthy human individuals. Measured with immunoSEQ multiplex PCR; TCRdb has only the in-frame clones, and not every one. The sample holds about a million clones, 60% to 80% seen once. Input material: memory CD4+ T cells from PBMCs. Regarding subset: CD45RA-negative fraction. The receptors were gathered from a man aged 18 to 30 in good health. Some clones in this sample may be carry-over from other donors' samples.

This chain uses TRBV28 with TRBJ1-5; D is undetermined. V shed 3 bases and J shed 0 bases, with 21 bases lying between them. The CDR3 extends over 19 amino acids. Germline V CDR1 and CDR2: MDHEN, SYDVKM. The CDR3 nucleotides are TGTGCCAGCAGTTTGCCGCCAGGAGGCTTTTCCCATAGCAATCAGCCCCAGCATTTT. Encoded protein: CASSLPPGGFSHSNQPQHF. The full variable domain, rest sourced from reference TRBV28 and TRBJ1-5, is DVKVTQSSRYLVKRTGEKVFLECVQDMDHENMFWYRQDPGLGLRLIYFSYDVKMKEKGDIPEGYSVSREKKERFSLILESASTNQTSMYLCASSLPPGGFSHSNQPQHFGDGTRLSIL.

For this clone: This sample also contains other DNA sequences that code for the same CDR3. V gene TRBV29-1 combines with J gene TRBJ2-5; D remains ambiguous. V lost 4 bases and J 0 bases, leaving 6 bases between the germline ends. Germline values: CDR1 SQVTM, CDR2 ANQGSEA. This CDR3 comprises 12 residues. CDR3 residues: CSVVEYQETQYF. DNA for the CDR3: TGCAGCGTTGTGGAATACCAAGAGACCCAGTACTTC.

This clone has just a few counts. Other DNA sequences in the sample encode the same CDR3. The chain uses TRBV5-6 and TRBJ2-3; 9 bases line up with TRBD2. V lost 4 bases and J lost 0; bases outside the gene matches: 3. Germline CDR1 and CDR2: SGHDT and YYEEEE. This CDR3 region has 15 residues. DNA for the CDR3: TGTGCCAGCAGCAGACTAGCGGATAGCACAGATACGCAGTATTTT. Residues: CASSRLADSTDTQYF.

This clone was detected once. A much larger clone differs from this one at a single base, so this may be a read error. The chain carries TRBV30 and TRBJ2-6; the D is unclear. Germline CDR1 reads GTSNPN; CDR2 reads SVGIG (reference sequence). Trimming took 5 bases from V and 0 from J, leaving 11 bases between them. CDR3 length: 15 residues. The CDR3 region is CAWVLSLSGANVLTF. The CDR3 DNA reads as TGTGCCTGGGTCCTGAGCCTCTCTGGGGCCAACGTCCTGACTTTC.

CDR3 protein: CASSLAGTDYTF. Here the CDR3 DNA reads TGTGCCAGCAGCTTAGCCGGGACAGACTACACCTTC. The chain couples TRBV7-9 to TRBJ1-2, with TRBD1 matching over 7 bases. With 0 bases clipped from V and 10 bases from J, the junction kept 2 bases outside the gene matches. Germline CDR1 and CDR2: SEHNR and FQNEAQ (reference sequence). The CDR3 is 12 amino acids.

This chain uses TRBV2 with TRBJ1-3; TRBD1 might be the D (5 bases). CDR3 size: 15 residues. V was shortened by 0 bases and J by 4 bases, with 10 bases between the two germline ends. From germline, CDR1 is SNHLY and CDR2 FYNNEI. The CDR3 protein is CASSEATGSGNTIYF. The CDR3 DNA sequence: TGTGCCAGCAGTGAAGCAACAGGATCGGGAAACACCATATATTTT.

The rearrangement uses TRBV29-1 and TRBJ2-1; possible D gene TRBD2, 6 bases. V was clipped by 4 bases and J by 3 bases, with 7 bases between them. The CDR3 is 12 amino acids. Germline V lookup: CDR1 SQVTM, CDR2 ANQGSEA. The CDR3 DNA is TGCAGCGTTGGCGGGAACTACAATGAGCAGTTCTTC. Protein sequence: CSVGGNYNEQFF.

The chain has TRBV7-7 and TRBJ2-2; 7 nucleotides agree with TRBD1. Germline V gives CDR1 SSHAT, CDR2 FNYEAQ (reference sequence). Trimming at V came to 5 bases and at J to 4 bases, leaving 7 bases not matched to a gene. The CDR3 extends over 15 amino acids. The CDR3 here is CASSRDRVGTGELFF. CDR3 bases: TGTGCCAGCAGCCGAGACAGGGTCGGCACCGGGGAGCTGTTTTTT.

This clone was seen a single time. The rearrangement links TRBV6-6 to TRBJ2-1; the D call may be TRBD1 or TRBD2 (5 bases each). V lost 6 bases and J 3 bases, leaving 15 bases between the germline ends. The CDR3 is 15 amino acids. Germline values: CDR1 MNHNY, CDR2 SVGAGI (reference sequence). The CDR3 here is CASRPPWDRYNEQFF. CDR3 bases: TGTGCCAGCAGACCTCCTTGGGACCGCTACAATGAGCAGTTCTTC.